This T cell receptor beta chain was found in a study of post-analysis software for immune sequencing data. At the level of the study: Recorded subtypes: relapsing-remitting, secondary progressive, progressive-relapsing; some patients unannotated.

TCR beta libraries were prepared from cDNA with unique molecular identifiers. T cells, roughly 0.95 to 10 million of them, yielded some 540,000 cDNA molecules. TCRdb fed the PCR reads into MiXCR, producing one record per CDR3 protein. The profile shows around 200,000 distinct CDR3 sequences, approximately 30% of them singletons. Notes on the study in general: F measure clustering grouped samples strongly by preparation batch. Compared with controls, patients showed significantly lower normalized Chao1 diversity. Controls had lower frequencies than patients of 4 or 5 TRBV segments, which included TRBV5-6, TRBV5-1 and TRBV20-1.

The V end was cut by 4 bases, the J end by 10 bases, with 12 bases between. CDR3 length: 12 amino acids. Looked up from germline, CDR1 is SGHRS and CDR2 is YFSETQ. In its sample, this clonotype was seen a few times. Its specificity is not known. The chain links TRBV5-1 to TRBJ2-1; D call uncertain. This receptor was taken from a girl aged 2 to 17 with multiple sclerosis. What was sequenced was blood. The CDR3 nucleotides are TGCGCCAGCAGCCAAACGTCCAGGGAGCAGTTCTTC. This codes for CASSQTSREQFF.